A selection of T cell receptor beta chains follows, all from one sample in a study of blood T cell repertoires in COVID-19. Measured with immunoSEQ multiplex PCR; TCRdb has only the in-frame clones, and not every one. The sample yields more than 150,000 clones, 81% seen once. The sample taken for sequencing was peripheral blood. These TCRs come from a woman older than 75 with COVID-19, enrolled during active disease. Both conserved end residues are part of each CDR3. Each record gives: J gene, D gene, V gene, clone size, CDR3 protein, CDR3 DNA. The D gene is left open where the match is weak. Only some rows state a clone size, as once, few, many or a class for expanded clones.

j_gene: TRBJ2-7; d_gene: -; v_gene: TRBV6-1; abundance: -; CDR3aa: CASSESTLGSYEQYF; CDR3nt: TGTGCCAGCAGTGAGTCTACCCTGGGGAGCTACGAGCAGTACTTC
j_gene: TRBJ2-3; d_gene: TRBD1; v_gene: TRBV2; abundance: -; CDR3aa: CASSRTGISTDTQYF; CDR3nt: TGTGCCAGCAGCAGGACAGGGATTAGCACAGATACGCAGTATTTT
j_gene: TRBJ1-1; d_gene: -; v_gene: TRBV19; abundance: -; CDR3aa: CASSPGQGGENTEAFF; CDR3nt: TGTGCCAGTAGTCCCGGGCAGGGAGGGGAGAACACTGAAGCTTTCTTT
j_gene: TRBJ2-7; d_gene: TRBD1; v_gene: TRBV7-8; abundance: -; CDR3aa: CASSARDSTYEQYF; CDR3nt: TGTGCCAGCAGCGCCCGGGACAGTACCTACGAGCAGTACTTC
j_gene: TRBJ2-1; d_gene: -; v_gene: TRBV3-1/TRBV3-2; abundance: -; CDR3aa: CASSPWGLGSNEQFF; CDR3nt: TGTGCCAGCAGCCCGTGGGGGCTCGGCAGCAATGAGCAGTTCTTC
j_gene: TRBJ1-1; d_gene: -; v_gene: TRBV4-1; abundance: -; CDR3aa: CASRQTFWDKNAGAFF; CDR3nt: TGCGCCAGCAGACAAACCTTTTGGGACAAGAACGCCGGTGCTTTCTTT
j_gene: TRBJ2-2; d_gene: TRBD1; v_gene: TRBV4-3; abundance: once; CDR3aa: CASSHKGGQAGELFF; CDR3nt: TGCGCCAGCAGCCATAAAGGGGGACAGGCCGGGGAGCTGTTTTTT
j_gene: TRBJ1-1; d_gene: -; v_gene: TRBV7-9; abundance: -; CDR3aa: CASSPGRGLTEAFF; CDR3nt: TGTGCCAGCAGCCCGGGCCGGGGATTGACTGAAGCTTTCTTT
j_gene: TRBJ1-4; d_gene: -; v_gene: TRBV7-9; abundance: -; CDR3aa: CASSRQTTNEKLFF; CDR3nt: TGTGCCAGCAGCAGACAGACAACTAATGAAAAACTGTTTTTT
j_gene: TRBJ2-1; d_gene: TRBD2; v_gene: TRBV9; abundance: -; CDR3aa: CASSREGIYNEQFF; CDR3nt: TGTGCCAGCAGCAGGGAGGGGATTTACAATGAGCAGTTCTTC
j_gene: TRBJ1-5; d_gene: TRBD1; v_gene: TRBV6-2/TRBV6-3; abundance: -; CDR3aa: CASSGGQGGDQPQHF; CDR3nt: TGTGCCAGCAGCGGGGGACAGGGGGGCGATCAGCCCCAGCATTTT
j_gene: TRBJ2-6; d_gene: TRBD1; v_gene: TRBV5-1; abundance: -; CDR3aa: CASSLAGGTGANVLTF; CDR3nt: TGCGCCAGCAGCTTGGCAGGGGGCACTGGGGCCAACGTCCTGACTTTC
j_gene: TRBJ2-7; d_gene: TRBD1; v_gene: TRBV15; abundance: -; CDR3aa: CATSRDWTGGVYEQYF; CDR3nt: TGTGCCACCAGCAGAGATTGGACAGGGGGTGTCTACGAGCAGTACTTC
j_gene: TRBJ2-7; d_gene: -; v_gene: TRBV11-2; abundance: -; CDR3aa: CASSLGQPGEQYF; CDR3nt: TGTGCCAGCAGCTTAGGGCAGCCGGGCGAGCAGTACTTC
j_gene: TRBJ1-2; d_gene: TRBD1; v_gene: TRBV18; abundance: -; CDR3aa: CASSPSMADRGNGYTF; CDR3nt: TGTGCCAGCTCACCAAGTATGGCGGACAGGGGTAATGGCTACACCTTC
j_gene: TRBJ1-1; d_gene: TRBD1; v_gene: TRBV28; abundance: -; CDR3aa: CASSSDRANTEAFF; CDR3nt: TGTGCCAGCAGTTCGGACAGGGCGAACACTGAAGCTTTCTTT
j_gene: TRBJ2-1; d_gene: TRBD2; v_gene: TRBV5-4; abundance: -; CDR3aa: CASSLELAAYNEQFF; CDR3nt: TGTGCCAGCAGCTTGGAACTAGCGGCCTACAATGAGCAGTTCTTC
j_gene: TRBJ2-7; d_gene: TRBD1; v_gene: TRBV2; abundance: -; CDR3aa: CASSFQGQGAGEQYF; CDR3nt: TGTGCCAGCAGTTTCCAGGGACAGGGGGCTGGTGAGCAGTACTTC
j_gene: TRBJ2-1; d_gene: TRBD2; v_gene: TRBV27; abundance: -; CDR3aa: CASSSPGGREGNEQFF; CDR3nt: TGTGCCAGCAGCTCCCCTGGGGGGAGGGAAGGCAATGAGCAGTTCTTC
j_gene: TRBJ2-1; d_gene: TRBD2; v_gene: TRBV6-5; abundance: -; CDR3aa: CASRIGTSGANEQFF; CDR3nt: TGTGCCAGCAGGATCGGGACTAGCGGTGCGAATGAGCAGTTCTTC
j_gene: TRBJ1-5; d_gene: -; v_gene: TRBV19; abundance: -; CDR3aa: CASGKDSFSNQPQHF; CDR3nt: TGTGCCAGTGGGAAGGACTCATTTAGCAATCAGCCCCAGCATTTT
j_gene: TRBJ2-2; d_gene: -; v_gene: TRBV5-4; abundance: -; CDR3aa: CASSFVSNTGELFF; CDR3nt: TGTGCCAGCAGTTTTGTATCGAACACCGGGGAGCTGTTTTTT
j_gene: TRBJ1-1; d_gene: -; v_gene: TRBV5-1; abundance: -; CDR3aa: CASSLDPVNTEAFF; CDR3nt: TGCGCCAGCAGCTTGGACCCGGTGAACACTGAAGCTTTCTTT
j_gene: TRBJ1-2; d_gene: -; v_gene: TRBV30; abundance: -; CDR3aa: CAWSSVPRMARGGYTF; CDR3nt: TGTGCCTGGAGTTCCGTCCCTAGGATGGCCCGGGGTGGCTACACCTTC
j_gene: TRBJ1-6; d_gene: -; v_gene: TRBV6-2/TRBV6-3; abundance: -; CDR3aa: CASSYSKGSPLHF; CDR3nt: TGTGCCAGCAGTTACTCGAAGGGGTCACCCCTCCACTTT
j_gene: TRBJ1-5; d_gene: TRBD1; v_gene: TRBV29-1; abundance: -; CDR3aa: CSVSDRDNQPQHF; CDR3nt: TGCAGCGTGTCAGACAGGGACAATCAGCCCCAGCATTTT
j_gene: TRBJ2-7; d_gene: -; v_gene: TRBV19; abundance: -; CDR3aa: CASSIAQTGLGPSYEQYF; CDR3nt: TGTGCCAGTAGTATAGCTCAGACAGGCCTTGGACCCTCCTACGAGCAGTACTTC
j_gene: TRBJ1-5; d_gene: -; v_gene: TRBV4-1; abundance: -; CDR3aa: CASSQVAGVGNNQPQHF; CDR3nt: TGCGCCAGCAGCCAAGTTGCAGGGGTTGGGAACAATCAGCCCCAGCATTTT
j_gene: TRBJ2-5; d_gene: TRBD1; v_gene: TRBV7-2; abundance: -; CDR3aa: CASSPRTGRPRETQYF; CDR3nt: TGTGCCAGCAGCCCTCGGACAGGGAGACCAAGAGAGACCCAGTACTTC
j_gene: TRBJ1-2; d_gene: TRBD1; v_gene: TRBV5-6; abundance: -; CDR3aa: CASSVRTGPYGGYTF; CDR3nt: TGTGCCAGCAGCGTAAGGACAGGGCCCTATGGTGGCTACACCTTC
j_gene: TRBJ2-3; d_gene: TRBD2; v_gene: TRBV12-3/TRBV12-4; abundance: -; CDR3aa: CASSLGTSQYF; CDR3nt: TGTGCCAGCAGTTTGGGGACTAGCCAGTATTTT
j_gene: TRBJ1-1; d_gene: TRBD1; v_gene: TRBV28; abundance: few; CDR3aa: CASSLEDRVPFF; CDR3nt: TGTGCCAGCAGTTTAGAAGACAGGGTACCTTTCTTT
j_gene: TRBJ1-1; d_gene: -; v_gene: TRBV28; abundance: -; CDR3aa: CASSLGSVSAFF; CDR3nt: TGTGCCAGCAGTCTCGGTAGCGTGAGTGCTTTCTTT
j_gene: TRBJ2-7; d_gene: TRBD2; v_gene: TRBV29-1; abundance: -; CDR3aa: CSGTSAVSYEQYF; CDR3nt: TGCAGCGGCACTAGCGCGGTCTCCTACGAGCAGTACTTC
j_gene: TRBJ2-3; d_gene: -; v_gene: TRBV28; abundance: -; CDR3aa: CASSLVRGADTQYF; CDR3nt: TGTGCCAGCAGTTTGGTCAGGGGCGCAGATACGCAGTATTTT
j_gene: TRBJ2-5; d_gene: -; v_gene: TRBV7-2; abundance: -; CDR3aa: CASSFLWGVETQYF; CDR3nt: TGTGCCAGCAGCTTCCTTTGGGGGGTTGAGACCCAGTACTTC
j_gene: TRBJ1-1; d_gene: TRBD1; v_gene: TRBV10-3; abundance: -; CDR3aa: CAISISTGVGNTEAFF; CDR3nt: TGTGCCATCAGTATCTCGACAGGGGTTGGGAACACTGAAGCTTTCTTT
j_gene: TRBJ2-4; d_gene: -; v_gene: TRBV9; abundance: -; CDR3aa: CASSEGLAKNIQYF; CDR3nt: TGTGCCAGCAGCGAGGGGCTAGCCAAAAACATTCAGTACTTC
j_gene: TRBJ2-5; d_gene: TRBD2; v_gene: TRBV10-2; abundance: -; CDR3aa: CASSETSGIQETQYF; CDR3nt: TGCGCCAGCAGTGAGACTAGCGGGATTCAAGAGACCCAGTACTTC
j_gene: TRBJ2-3; d_gene: TRBD2; v_gene: TRBV6-6; abundance: -; CDR3aa: CASSRSWTSGGGTDTQYF; CDR3nt: TGTGCCAGCAGTAGATCCTGGACTAGCGGGGGGGGCACAGATACGCAGTATTTT
j_gene: TRBJ2-1; d_gene: TRBD1; v_gene: TRBV5-1; abundance: -; CDR3aa: CASSLDRGGVNEQFF; CDR3nt: TGCGCCAGCAGCCTGGACAGGGGCGGGGTGAATGAGCAGTTCTTC